The 13 T cell receptor beta chains in this list originate from one sample, sequenced in a study of cytomegalovirus exposure and HLA in healthy donors. Profiled with immunoSEQ multiplex PCR; TCRdb holds only in-frame clones, not every one. The data show some 98,000 clones, around nine tenths seen once. Sequencing was carried out using PBMCs. The receptors were sampled from a woman aged 30 to 39 in good health and CMV-seronegative.

The chain uses TRBV5-1 and TRBJ2-3, with D maybe TRBD1 (6 bases). V lost 1 base, J lost 2 bases, and 11 bases lay in between. CDR1 SGHRS and CDR2 YFSETQ come from the germline V gene. CDR3 length: 15 residues. The CDR3 DNA reads as TGCGCCAGCAGCTTGTCAGGGGCTAACACAGATACGCAGTATTTT. This translates into CASSLSGANTDTQYF.

This chain links TRBV28 with TRBJ2-5; 8 positions match TRBD2. The ends lost 6 bases at V and 1 base at J; junction bases unmatched: 4. The CDR3 is made up of 14 amino acids. Germline CDR1 MDHEN, CDR2 SYDVKM. CDR3 sequence: CASRKTSGQETQYF. The CDR3 nucleotides read TGTGCCAGCAGAAAAACTAGCGGCCAAGAGACCCAGTACTTC.

Here the CDR3 reads CASSISLLGEKLFF. The CDR3 nucleotides read TGTGCCAGTAGTATATCTCTGCTAGGTGAAAAACTGTTTTTT. The chain combines TRBV19 with TRBJ1-4; D gene unclear. Germline V CDR1 and CDR2: LNHDA, SQIVND (reference sequence). The CDR3 covers 14 residues. Trimming shortened V by 2 bases and J by 7 bases, and 11 bases separated the two germline ends.

The rearrangement joins TRBV2 to TRBJ1-2; a weak D match, TRBD1 (6 bases). The CDR3 sequence is 13 residues long. CDR1 SNHLY and CDR2 FYNNEI come from the germline V gene. Trimming took 6 bases from V and 3 from J, leaving 11 bases between them. CDR3 protein: CASRAGVDYGYTF. CDR3 in DNA: TGTGCCAGCAGGGCAGGGGTGGACTATGGCTACACCTTC.

The chain links TRBV4-3 to TRBJ2-5; 8 positions agree with TRBD2. Losses at the gene ends were 8 bases for V and 2 bases for J; bases not matched to a gene: 19. The CDR3 contains 18 residues. Germline CDR1 LGHNA, CDR2 YSLEER. CDR3: CASDQRELHGGAQETQYF. The CDR3 region has the DNA TGCGCCAGCGACCAGCGGGAGCTTCATGGGGGAGCACAAGAGACCCAGTACTTC.

The V gene is TRBV6-1, the J gene TRBJ2-7; 7 bases are a match to TRBD1. V lost 4 bases, J lost 6 bases, and 6 bases stayed unmatched. The CDR3 has 13 amino acids. Germline V CDR1 and CDR2: MNHNS, SASEGT. The CDR3 DNA follows: TGTGCCAGCAGTGCGACAGGGCTGGGCGAGCAGTACTTC. It yields the protein CASSATGLGEQYF.

The chain is built from TRBV29-1 and TRBJ1-2, with 7 nucleotides matching TRBD1. The germline V gene has CDR1 SQVTM and CDR2 ANQGSEA. This CDR3 is built from 12 residues. J was trimmed by 6 bases and V by 4 bases; bases with no gene match: 5. The CDR3 loop is CSVVTGDNGYTF. The CDR3 DNA reads TGCAGCGTTGTAACAGGGGACAATGGCTACACCTTC.

The genes are TRBV5-4 and TRBJ1-1, with 8 bases aligning to TRBD1. Germline V lookup: CDR1 SGHNT, CDR2 YYREEE (reference sequence). Losses at the gene ends were 4 bases for V and 1 base for J; bases not matched to a gene: 3. CDR3 length: 14 amino acids. The CDR3: CASSLGTGNTEAFF. The CDR3 DNA is TGTGCCAGCAGCCTCGGGACAGGGAACACTGAAGCTTTCTTT.

CDR3 DNA: TGTGCCAGCAGCTTAGACAGGGTGAACACTGAAGCTTTCTTT. Translating it yields CASSLDRVNTEAFF. The chain recombines TRBV7-2 with TRBJ1-1, with D perhaps matching TRBD1 (6 bases). This CDR3 contains 14 residues. V shed 1 base and J shed 0 bases, with 6 bases lying between them. Per germline, CDR1 SGHTA and CDR2 FQGNSA.

The rearrangement uses TRBV5-1 and TRBJ2-2; 7 bases map to TRBD1. Trimming took 4 bases from V and 4 from J; bases not matched to a gene: 13. The CDR3 runs to 17 residues. CDR1 and CDR2 from the germline V gene are SGHRS and YFSETQ. Here the CDR3 reads CASSPDRARPGTGELFF. In DNA form, the CDR3 reads TGCGCCAGCAGCCCTGACAGGGCCCGCCCCGGCACCGGGGAGCTGTTTTTT. Based on the CDR3 plus reference TRBV5-1 and TRBJ2-2, the full variable domain is KAGVTQTPRYLIKTRGQQVTLSCSPISGHRSVSWYQQTPGQGLQFLFEYFSETQRNKGNFPGRFSGRQFSNSRSEMNVSTLELGDSALYLCASSPDRARPGTGELFFGEGSRLTVL.

V is TRBV19 and J is TRBJ1-2; 7 positions agree with TRBD1. The J segment lost 4 bases and the V segment lost 6 bases, leaving 2 bases of the junction unmatched. Germline-derived CDR1 and CDR2 are LNHDA and SQIVND (reference sequence). The CDR3 totals 12 residues. The CDR3 region has the DNA TGTGCCAGTAGCGGGACAGTCTATGGCTACACCTTC. Its translation is CASSGTVYGYTF.

CDR3 sequence (DNA): TGTGCCAGCAGCTTCACCGGGGGGGACGAGCAGTACTTC. It codes for CASSFTGGDEQYF. The gene calls are TRBV7-2 and TRBJ2-7; 8 nucleotides line up with TRBD2. The CDR3 sequence is 13 residues long. The germline V gene has CDR1 SGHTA and CDR2 FQGNSA. After removal of 3 bases from V and 5 bases from J, the junction contained 3 bases not matched to a gene.

The chain links TRBV5-6 to TRBJ2-1; 7 positions agree with TRBD2. Germline V gene lookup returns CDR1 SGHDT and CDR2 YYEEEE. Trimming took 0 bases from V and 2 from J; bases not matched to a gene: 8. The CDR3 is made up of 17 amino acids. The CDR3 is CASSLGDGGYTYNEQFF. The DNA for the CDR3 is TGTGCCAGCAGCTTGGGAGACGGGGGGTACACCTACAATGAGCAGTTCTTC.